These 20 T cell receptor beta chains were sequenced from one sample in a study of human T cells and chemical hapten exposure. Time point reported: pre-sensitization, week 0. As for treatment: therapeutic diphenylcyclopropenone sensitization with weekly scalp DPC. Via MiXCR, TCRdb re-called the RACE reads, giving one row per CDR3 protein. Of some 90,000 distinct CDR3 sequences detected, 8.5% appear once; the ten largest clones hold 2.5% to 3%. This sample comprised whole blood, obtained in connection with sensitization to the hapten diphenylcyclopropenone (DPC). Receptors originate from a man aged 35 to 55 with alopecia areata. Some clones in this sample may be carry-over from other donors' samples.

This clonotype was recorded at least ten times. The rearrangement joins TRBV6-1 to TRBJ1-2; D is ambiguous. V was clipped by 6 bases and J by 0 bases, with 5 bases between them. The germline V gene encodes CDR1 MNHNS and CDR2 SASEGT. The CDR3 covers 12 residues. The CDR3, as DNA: TGTGCCAGCAGGGAGGCTAACTATGGCTACACCTTC. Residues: CASREANYGYTF.

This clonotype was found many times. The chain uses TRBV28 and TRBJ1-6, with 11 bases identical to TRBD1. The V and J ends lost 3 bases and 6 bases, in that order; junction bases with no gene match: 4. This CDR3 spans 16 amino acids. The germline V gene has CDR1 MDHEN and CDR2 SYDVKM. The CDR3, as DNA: TGTGCCAGCAGTTTCGGACAGGGGGCATTTAATTCACCCCTCCACTTT. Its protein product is CASSFGQGAFNSPLHF.

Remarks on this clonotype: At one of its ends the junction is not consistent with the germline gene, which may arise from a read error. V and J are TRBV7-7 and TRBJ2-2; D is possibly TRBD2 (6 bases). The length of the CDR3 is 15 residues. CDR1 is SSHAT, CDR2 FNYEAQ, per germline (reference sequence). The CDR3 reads CASSLDGGGAGELFF. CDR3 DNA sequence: TGTGCTAGCAGCTTAGACGGAGGAGGGGCCGGGGAGCTGTTTTTT.

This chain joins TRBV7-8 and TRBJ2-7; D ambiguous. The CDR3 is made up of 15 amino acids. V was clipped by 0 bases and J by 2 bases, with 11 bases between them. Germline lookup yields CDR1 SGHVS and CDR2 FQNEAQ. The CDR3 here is CASSLAPGPPYEQYF. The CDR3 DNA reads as TGTGCCAGCAGCTTAGCTCCGGGTCCGCCCTACGAGCAGTACTTC.

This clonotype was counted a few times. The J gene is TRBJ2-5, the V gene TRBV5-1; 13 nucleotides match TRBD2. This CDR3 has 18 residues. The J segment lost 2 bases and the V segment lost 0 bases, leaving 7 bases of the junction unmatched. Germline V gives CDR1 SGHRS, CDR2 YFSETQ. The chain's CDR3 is CASSLAGLAGVGQETQYF. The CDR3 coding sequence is TGCGCCAGCAGCTTGGCAGGACTAGCGGGGGTCGGACAAGAGACCCAGTACTTC.

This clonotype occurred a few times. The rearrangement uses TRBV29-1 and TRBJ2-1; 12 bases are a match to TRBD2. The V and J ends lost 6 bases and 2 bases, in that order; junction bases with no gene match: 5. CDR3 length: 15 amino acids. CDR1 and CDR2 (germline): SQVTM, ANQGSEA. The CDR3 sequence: CSVRRTSGAYNEQFF. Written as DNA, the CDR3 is TGCAGCGTCCGTAGGACTAGCGGGGCCTACAATGAGCAGTTCTTC.

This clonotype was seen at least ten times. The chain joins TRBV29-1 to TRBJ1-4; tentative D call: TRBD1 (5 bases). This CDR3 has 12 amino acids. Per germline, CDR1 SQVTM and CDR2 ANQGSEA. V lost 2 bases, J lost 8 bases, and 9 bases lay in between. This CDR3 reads CSVETGTEKLFF. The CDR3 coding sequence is TGCAGCGTTGAAACCGGGACCGAAAAACTGTTTTTT.

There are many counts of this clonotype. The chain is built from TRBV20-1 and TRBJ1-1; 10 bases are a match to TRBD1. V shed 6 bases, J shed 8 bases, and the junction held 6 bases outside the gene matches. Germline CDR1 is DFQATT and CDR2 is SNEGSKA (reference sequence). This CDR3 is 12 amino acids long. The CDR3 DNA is TGCAGTGCCCGACAGGGGGCGCGGGAAGCTTTCTTT. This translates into CSARQGAREAFF.

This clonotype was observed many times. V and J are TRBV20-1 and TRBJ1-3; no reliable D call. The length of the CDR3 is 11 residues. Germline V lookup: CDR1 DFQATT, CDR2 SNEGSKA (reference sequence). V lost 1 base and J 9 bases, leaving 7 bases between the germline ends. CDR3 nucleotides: TGCAGTGCTAGAGCTGAAAGCACCATATATTTT. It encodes CSARAESTIYF.

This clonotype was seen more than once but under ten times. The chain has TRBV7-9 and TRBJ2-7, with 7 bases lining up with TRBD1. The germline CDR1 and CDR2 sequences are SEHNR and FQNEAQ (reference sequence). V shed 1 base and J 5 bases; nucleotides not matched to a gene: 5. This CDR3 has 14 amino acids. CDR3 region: CASSLELDRNEQYF. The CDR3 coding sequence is TGTGCCAGCAGCTTAGAATTGGACAGGAACGAGCAGTACTTC.

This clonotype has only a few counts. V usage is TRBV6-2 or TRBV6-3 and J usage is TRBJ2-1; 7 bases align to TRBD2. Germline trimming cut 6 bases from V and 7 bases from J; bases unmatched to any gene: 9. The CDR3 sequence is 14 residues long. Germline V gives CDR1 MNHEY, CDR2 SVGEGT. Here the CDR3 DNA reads TGTGCCAGCAGCTGGGGAGGGTCGCAAAATGAGCAGTTCTTC. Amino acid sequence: CASSWGGSQNEQFF.

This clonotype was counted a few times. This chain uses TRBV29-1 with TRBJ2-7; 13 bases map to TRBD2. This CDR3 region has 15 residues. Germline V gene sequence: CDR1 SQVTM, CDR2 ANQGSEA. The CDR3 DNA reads TGCAGGGACCCCCCGACTAGCGGGAGGTTCTACGAGCAGTACGTC. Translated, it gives CRDPPTSGRFYEQYV.

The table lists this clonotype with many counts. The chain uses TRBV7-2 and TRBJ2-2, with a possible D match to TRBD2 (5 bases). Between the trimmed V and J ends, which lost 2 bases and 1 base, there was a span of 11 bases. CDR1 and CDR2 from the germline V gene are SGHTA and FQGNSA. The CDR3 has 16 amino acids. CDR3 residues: CASSLWGGRNTGELFF. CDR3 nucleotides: TGTGCCAGCAGCTTATGGGGTGGGAGGAACACCGGGGAGCTGTTTTTT. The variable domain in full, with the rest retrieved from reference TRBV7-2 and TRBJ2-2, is GAGVSQSPSNKVTEKGKDVELRCDPISGHTALYWYRQSLGQGLEFLIYFQGNSAPDKSGLPSDRFSAERTGGSVSTLTIQRTQQEDSAVYLCASSLWGGRNTGELFFGEGSRLTVL.

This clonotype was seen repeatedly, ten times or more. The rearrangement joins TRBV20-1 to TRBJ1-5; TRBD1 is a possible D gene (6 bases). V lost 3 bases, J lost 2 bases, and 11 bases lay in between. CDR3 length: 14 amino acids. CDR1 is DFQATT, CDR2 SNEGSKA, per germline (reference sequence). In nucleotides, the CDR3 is TGCAGTGCTAGCCTAGGGGGTGGCAATCAGCCCCAGCATTTT. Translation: CSASLGGGNQPQHF.

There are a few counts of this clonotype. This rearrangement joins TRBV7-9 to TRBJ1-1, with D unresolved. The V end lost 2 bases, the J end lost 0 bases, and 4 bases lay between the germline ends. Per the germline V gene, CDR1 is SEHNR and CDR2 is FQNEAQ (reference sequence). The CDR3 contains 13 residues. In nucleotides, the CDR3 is TGTGCCAGCAGCTTATCAGTGAACACTGAAGCTTTCTTT. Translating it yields CASSLSVNTEAFF.

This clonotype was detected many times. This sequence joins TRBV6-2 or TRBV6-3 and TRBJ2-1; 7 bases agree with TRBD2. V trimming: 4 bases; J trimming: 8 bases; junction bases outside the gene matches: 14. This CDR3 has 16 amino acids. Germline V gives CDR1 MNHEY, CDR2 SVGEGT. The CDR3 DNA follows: TGTGCCAGCAGTTGGCTTTTAAAGCGGGGCTTTCATGAGCAGTTCTTC. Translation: CASSWLLKRGFHEQFF.

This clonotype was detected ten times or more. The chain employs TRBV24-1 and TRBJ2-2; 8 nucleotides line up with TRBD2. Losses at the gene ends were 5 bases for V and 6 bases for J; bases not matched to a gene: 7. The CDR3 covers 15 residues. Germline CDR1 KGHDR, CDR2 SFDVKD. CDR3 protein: CATSGPGRASGELFF. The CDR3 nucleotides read TGTGCCACCAGTGGACCCGGGAGGGCCTCCGGGGAGCTGTTTTTT.

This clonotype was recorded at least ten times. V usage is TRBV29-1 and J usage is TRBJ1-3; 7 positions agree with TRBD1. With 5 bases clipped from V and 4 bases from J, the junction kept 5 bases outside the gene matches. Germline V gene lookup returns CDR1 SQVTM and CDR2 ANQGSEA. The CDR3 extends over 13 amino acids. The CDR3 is CSVYGTDGNTIYF. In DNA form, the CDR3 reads TGCAGCGTTTACGGGACAGACGGAAACACCATATATTTT.

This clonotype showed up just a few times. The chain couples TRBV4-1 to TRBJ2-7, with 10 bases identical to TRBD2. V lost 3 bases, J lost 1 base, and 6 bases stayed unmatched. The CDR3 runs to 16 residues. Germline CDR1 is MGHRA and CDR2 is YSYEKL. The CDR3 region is CASSHLAGALSYEQYF. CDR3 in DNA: TGCGCCAGCAGCCATCTAGCGGGAGCCTTATCCTACGAGCAGTACTTC.

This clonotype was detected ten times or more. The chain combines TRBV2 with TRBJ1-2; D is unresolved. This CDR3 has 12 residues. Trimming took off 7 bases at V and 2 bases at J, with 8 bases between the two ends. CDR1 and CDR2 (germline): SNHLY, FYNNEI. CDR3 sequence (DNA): TGTGCCAGCAAAGGCACCAACTATGGCTACACCTTC. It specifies CASKGTNYGYTF.